The T cell receptor beta chain described here comes from a study of cytomegalovirus exposure and HLA in healthy donors. The PCR made use of 60 Vbeta and 13 Jbeta primers. The data were produced by immunoSEQ multiplex PCR, yet TCRdb's version contains in-frame clones alone and is incomplete. Among hundreds of thousands of clones listed, about 87% were seen once. CDR1 and CDR2 (germline): MNHNS, SASEGT. The CDR3 covers 14 residues. V trimming: 3 bases; J trimming: 3 bases; junction bases outside the gene matches: 5. Sequencing was performed on PBMCs. The receptor was derived from a woman aged 18-29 years in good health and CMV-seronegative. The rearrangement uses TRBV6-1 and TRBJ2-7, with TRBD1 identical over 7 bases. The CDR3 loop is CASSDLYRGYEQYF. The CDR3 DNA reads as TGTGCCAGCAGTGATCTGTACAGGGGCTACGAGCAGTACTTC.